This T cell receptor beta chain was documented in a study of shared clonotypes between healthy human individuals. None of the donors, who were healthy HIV-negative adults, had recently had acute infections or vaccinations. CD4+ cells were split into CD45RA+ naive and CD45RA-negative memory subsets. Study-wide findings and caveats: The study drew on few donors, limiting represented genetic and exposure-history diversity. Investigators expected sequencing depth to affect clonotype sharing among donors.

The table came from immunoSEQ multiplex PCR; TCRdb's copy has only in-frame clones and leaves some out. Here the sample spans approximately 2.1 million clones, about 92% being singletons. With regard to this clone: Its cognate antigen is unknown.

Germline trimming cut 4 bases from V and 1 base from J; bases unmatched to any gene: 5. The germline V gene encodes CDR1 SGHRS and CDR2 YFSETQ. This CDR3 region has 15 residues. The sequence came from a man aged 18 to 29 in good health. Some clones in this sample may be carry-over from other donors' samples. The material sequenced was naive CD4+ T cells from PBMCs. Subset: CD45RA+ positively selected. The chain combines TRBV5-1 with TRBJ2-7, with 10 bases matching TRBD2. The CDR3 protein is CASSPSGSGSYEQYF. In nucleotides, the CDR3 is TGCGCCAGCAGCCCTAGCGGGAGCGGGTCCTACGAGCAGTACTTC.